This TCR beta chain was identified in a study of Ad26.COV2.S vaccination and SARS-CoV-2 variants. A remark on this clone: Its antigen is currently unknown.

Per germline, CDR1 LGHNA and CDR2 YSLEER. The CDR3 spans 15 residues. Losses at the gene ends were 3 bases for V and 0 bases for J; bases not matched to a gene: 3. Points from the study as a whole: Placebo recipients showed lower spike-specific TCR breadth than vaccinees. Analytic work on TCR breadth and depth might have understated the full extent of total T cell responses.

Treatment defined: about 20 received Ad26.COV2.S at low or high dose, single or two shots; about 5 received placebo; per-sample allocation not given. Sample collection was performed on day 63 after the first vaccine or placebo injection. Using immunoSEQ multiplex PCR, the repertoire was profiled, and TCRdb retains in-frame clones only, with some absent. The data show 300,000 to 400,000 clones, about 90% seen once. The starting material was peripheral blood, obtained in a trial of Ad26.COV2.S vaccine versus placebo. This chain uses TRBV4-3 with TRBJ1-1, with 8 bases lining up with TRBD1. This receptor was identified in a person between 18 and 60 years old who received the Ad26.COV2.S COVID-19 vaccine or a placebo. The CDR3 here is CASSHARGLNTEAFF. In nucleotides, the CDR3 is TGCGCCAGCAGCCACGCCAGGGGGCTGAACACTGAAGCTTTCTTT.